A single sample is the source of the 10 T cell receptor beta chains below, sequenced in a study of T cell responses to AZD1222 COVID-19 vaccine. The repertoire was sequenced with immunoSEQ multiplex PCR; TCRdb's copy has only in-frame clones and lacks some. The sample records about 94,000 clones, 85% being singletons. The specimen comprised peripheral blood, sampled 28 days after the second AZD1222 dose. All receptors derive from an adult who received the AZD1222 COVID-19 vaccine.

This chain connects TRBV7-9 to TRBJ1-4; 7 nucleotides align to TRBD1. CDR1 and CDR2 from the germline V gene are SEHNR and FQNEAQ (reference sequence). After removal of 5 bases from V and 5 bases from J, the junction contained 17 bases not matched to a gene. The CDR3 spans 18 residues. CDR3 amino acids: CASSPQGGAKLRNEKLFF. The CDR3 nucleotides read TGTGCCAGCAGCCCTCAGGGGGGGGCGAAACTAAGGAATGAAAAACTGTTTTTT.

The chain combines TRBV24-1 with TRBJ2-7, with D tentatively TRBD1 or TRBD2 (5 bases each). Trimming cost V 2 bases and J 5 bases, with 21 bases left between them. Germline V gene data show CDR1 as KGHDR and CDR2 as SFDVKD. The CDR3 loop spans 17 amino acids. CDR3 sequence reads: CATSDWGLRASENEQYF. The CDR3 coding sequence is TGTGCCACCAGTGATTGGGGCCTGCGGGCCTCGGAGAACGAGCAGTACTTC.

The CDR3 spells CASIPAGVNTGELFF. The CDR3 bases are TGTGCCAGCATCCCAGCGGGGGTGAACACCGGGGAGCTGTTTTTT. J is TRBJ2-2 and V is TRBV6-2 or TRBV6-3; 8 bases are shared with TRBD2. V was clipped by 7 bases and J by 1 base; unmatched bases: 5. Germline V gene lookup returns CDR1 MNHEY and CDR2 SVGEGT. The CDR3 is 15 residues long.

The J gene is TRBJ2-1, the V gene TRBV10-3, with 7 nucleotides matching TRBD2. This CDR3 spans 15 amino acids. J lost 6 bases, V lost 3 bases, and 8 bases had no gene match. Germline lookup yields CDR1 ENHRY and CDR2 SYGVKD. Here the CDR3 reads CAISDQAGVGNEQFF. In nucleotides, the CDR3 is TGTGCCATCAGTGATCAGGCGGGAGTTGGCAATGAGCAGTTCTTC.

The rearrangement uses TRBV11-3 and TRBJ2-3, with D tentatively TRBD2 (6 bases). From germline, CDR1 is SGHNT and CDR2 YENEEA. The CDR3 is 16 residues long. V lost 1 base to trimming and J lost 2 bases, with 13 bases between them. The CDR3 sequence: CASSLVLGGPTDTQYF. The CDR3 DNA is TGTGCCAGCAGCTTAGTCCTCGGGGGACCCACAGATACGCAGTATTTT.

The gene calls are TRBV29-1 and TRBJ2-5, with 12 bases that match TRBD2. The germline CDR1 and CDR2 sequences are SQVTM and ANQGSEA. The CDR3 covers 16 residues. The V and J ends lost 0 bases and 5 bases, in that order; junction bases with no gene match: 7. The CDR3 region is CSVEDRLAGGSETQYF. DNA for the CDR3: TGCAGCGTTGAAGATCGGCTAGCGGGAGGGTCTGAGACCCAGTACTTC.

CDR3 sequence: CASSLAGTGELFF. Here the CDR3 DNA reads TGTGCCAGCAGCTTAGCGGGAACCGGGGAGCTGTTTTTT. The chain recombines TRBV11-3 with TRBJ2-2, with D possibly being TRBD2 (5 bases). V gave up 1 base and J gave up 5 bases, with 5 bases separating them. Looked up from germline, CDR1 is SGHNT and CDR2 is YENEEA. This CDR3 contains 13 residues.

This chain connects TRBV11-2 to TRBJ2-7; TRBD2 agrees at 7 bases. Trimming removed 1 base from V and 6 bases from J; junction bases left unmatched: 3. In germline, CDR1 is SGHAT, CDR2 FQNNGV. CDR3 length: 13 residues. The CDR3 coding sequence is TGTGCCAGCAGCTTAGGACTAGCATTCGAGCAGTACTTC. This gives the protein CASSLGLAFEQYF.

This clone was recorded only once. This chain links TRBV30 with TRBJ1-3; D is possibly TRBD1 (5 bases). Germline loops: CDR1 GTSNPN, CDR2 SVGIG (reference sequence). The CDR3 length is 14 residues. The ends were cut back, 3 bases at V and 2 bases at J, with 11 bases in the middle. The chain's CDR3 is CAWSPGLAGNTIYF. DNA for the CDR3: TGTGCCTGGAGCCCGGGGCTGGCTGGAAACACCATATATTTT.

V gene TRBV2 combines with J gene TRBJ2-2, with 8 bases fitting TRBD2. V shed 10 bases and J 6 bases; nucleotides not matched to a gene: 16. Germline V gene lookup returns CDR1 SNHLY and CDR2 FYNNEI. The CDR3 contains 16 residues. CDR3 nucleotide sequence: TGTGCCATCAGGACCCGAGCGGGAGAGGTGGCCGGGGAGCTGTTTTTT. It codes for CAIRTRAGEVAGELFF. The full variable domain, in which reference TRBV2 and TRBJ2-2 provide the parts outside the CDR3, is EPEVTQTPSHQVTQMGQEVILRCVPISNHLYFYWYRQILGQKVEFLVSFYNNEISEKSEIFDDQFSVERPDGSNFTLKIRSTKLEDSAMYFCAIRTRAGEVAGELFFGEGSRLTVL.